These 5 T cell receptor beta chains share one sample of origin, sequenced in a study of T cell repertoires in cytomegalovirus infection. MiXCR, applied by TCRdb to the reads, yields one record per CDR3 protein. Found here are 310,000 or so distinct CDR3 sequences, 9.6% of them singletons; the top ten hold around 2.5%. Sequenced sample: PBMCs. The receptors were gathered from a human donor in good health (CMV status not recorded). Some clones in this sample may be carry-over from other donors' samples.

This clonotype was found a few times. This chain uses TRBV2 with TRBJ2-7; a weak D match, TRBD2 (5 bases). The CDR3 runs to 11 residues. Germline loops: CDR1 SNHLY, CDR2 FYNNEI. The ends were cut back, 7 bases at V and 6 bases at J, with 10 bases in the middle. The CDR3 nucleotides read TGTGCCAGCAACGGGATCGCCGAGCAGTACTTC. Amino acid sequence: CASNGIAEQYF. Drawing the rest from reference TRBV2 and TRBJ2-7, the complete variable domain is EPEVTQTPSHQVTQMGQEVILRCVPISNHLYFYWYRQILGQKVEFLVSFYNNEISEKSEIFDDQFSVERPDGSNFTLKIRSTKLEDSAMYFCASNGIAEQYFGPGTRLTVT.

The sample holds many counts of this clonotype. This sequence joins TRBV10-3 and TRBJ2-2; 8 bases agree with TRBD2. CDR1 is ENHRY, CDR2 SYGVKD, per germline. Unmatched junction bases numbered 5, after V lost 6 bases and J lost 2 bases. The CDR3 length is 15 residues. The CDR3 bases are TGTGCCATCAGGCAAGCGGGGGCCAACACCGGGGAGCTGTTTTTT. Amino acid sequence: CAIRQAGANTGELFF.

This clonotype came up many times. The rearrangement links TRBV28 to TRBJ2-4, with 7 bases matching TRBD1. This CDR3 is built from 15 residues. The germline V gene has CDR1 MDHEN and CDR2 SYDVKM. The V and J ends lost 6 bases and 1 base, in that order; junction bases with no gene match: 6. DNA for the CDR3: TGTGCCAGCAGCGTAACAGGGGTGGCCAAAAACATTCAGTACTTC. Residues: CASSVTGVAKNIQYF.

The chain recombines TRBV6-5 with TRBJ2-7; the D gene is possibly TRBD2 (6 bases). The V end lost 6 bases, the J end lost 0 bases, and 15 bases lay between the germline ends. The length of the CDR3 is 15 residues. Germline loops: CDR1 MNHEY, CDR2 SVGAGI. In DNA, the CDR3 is TGTGCCAGCAGATTCCGGGGGACCACCTCCTACGAGCAGTACTTC. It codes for CASRFRGTTSYEQYF.

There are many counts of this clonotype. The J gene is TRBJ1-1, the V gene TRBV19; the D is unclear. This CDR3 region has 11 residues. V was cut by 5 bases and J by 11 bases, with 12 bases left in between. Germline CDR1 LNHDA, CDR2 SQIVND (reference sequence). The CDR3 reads CASSPRLGAFF. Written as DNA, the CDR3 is TGTGCCAGTAGTCCGCGGTTGGGCGCTTTCTTT.